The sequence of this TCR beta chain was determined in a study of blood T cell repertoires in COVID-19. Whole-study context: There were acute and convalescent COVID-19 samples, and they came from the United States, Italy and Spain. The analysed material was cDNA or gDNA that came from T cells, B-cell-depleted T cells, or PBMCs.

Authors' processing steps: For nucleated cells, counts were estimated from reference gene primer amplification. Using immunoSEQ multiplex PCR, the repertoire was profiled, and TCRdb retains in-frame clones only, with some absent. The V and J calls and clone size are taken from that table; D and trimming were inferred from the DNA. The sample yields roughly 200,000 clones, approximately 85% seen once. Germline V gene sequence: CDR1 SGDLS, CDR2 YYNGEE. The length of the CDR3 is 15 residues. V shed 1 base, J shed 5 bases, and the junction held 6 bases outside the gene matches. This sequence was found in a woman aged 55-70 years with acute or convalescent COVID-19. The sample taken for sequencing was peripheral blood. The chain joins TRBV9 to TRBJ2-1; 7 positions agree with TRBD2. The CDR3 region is CASSVSSGLDNEQFF. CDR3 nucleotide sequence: TGTGCCAGCAGCGTATCTAGCGGACTTGACAATGAGCAGTTCTTC.